This T cell receptor beta chain was recorded in a study of blood T cell repertoires in COVID-19. CDR1 is LNHDA and CDR2 is SQIVND in the germline V gene (reference sequence). The CDR3 runs to 16 residues. V gave up 7 bases and J gave up 10 bases; unmatched junction bases: 17. Only one count was recorded for this clone. Assay: immunoSEQ multiplex PCR; the TCRdb copy retains only in-frame clones and omits some. The sample includes 100,000 to 150,000 clones, approximately 90% of them seen just once. The sequencing input was peripheral blood. The sequence was obtained from a man aged 45-65 years with active or convalescent COVID-19. The chain carries TRBV19 and TRBJ1-4, with TRBD1 matching over 8 bases. In DNA, the CDR3 is TGTGCCAGTACCACAAACCCCGACAGGGGAATAGGAAAACTGTTTTTT. Residues: CASTTNPDRGIGKLFF.